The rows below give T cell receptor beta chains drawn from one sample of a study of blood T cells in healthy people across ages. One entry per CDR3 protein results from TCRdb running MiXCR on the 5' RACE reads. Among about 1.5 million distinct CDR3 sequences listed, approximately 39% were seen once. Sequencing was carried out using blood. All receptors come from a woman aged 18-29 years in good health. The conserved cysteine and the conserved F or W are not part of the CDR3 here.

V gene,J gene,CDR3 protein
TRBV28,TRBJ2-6,ASSPGDISSGANVLT
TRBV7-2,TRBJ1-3,ASSLVGGEGNTIY
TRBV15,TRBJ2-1,ATSREAGGPYNEQF
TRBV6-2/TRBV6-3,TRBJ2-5,ASIYQISSQETQY
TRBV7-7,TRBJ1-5,ASFQDRGGNQPQH
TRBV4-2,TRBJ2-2,ASSQPLAGPTGELF
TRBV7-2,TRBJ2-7,ASSLGDRVYEQY
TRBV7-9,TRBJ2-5,ASSRTTRDEQY
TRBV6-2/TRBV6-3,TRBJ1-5,ASSYSSGGWNQPQH
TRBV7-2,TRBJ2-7,ASSSLGGTSYEQY
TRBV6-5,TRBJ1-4,ASSYSFVASAEKLF
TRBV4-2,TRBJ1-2,ASSPTRANYGYT
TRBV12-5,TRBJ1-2,ASGQGVNYGYT
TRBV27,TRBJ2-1,ASSILAGGPTYNEQF
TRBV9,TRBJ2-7,ASSVGQGGTSSYEQY
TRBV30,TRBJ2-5,AWSGKGLAEETQY